This T cell receptor beta chain was identified during a study of human T cells and chemical hapten exposure. Each CDR3 protein is one row after TCRdb ran MiXCR on the RACE reads. The table shows approximately 90,000 distinct CDR3 sequences, with over 9.5% occurring only once. The time point was: patch test 1, 2 weeks after DPC sensitization. This sample's treatment: therapeutic diphenylcyclopropenone sensitization with weekly scalp DPC. This clonotype was detected ten times or more. The CDR3 length is 12 residues. CDR1 is SQVTM and CDR2 is ANQGSEA in the germline V gene. The V and J ends lost 7 bases and 3 bases respectively, with 13 bases between them.

The clonotype comes from a man in his forties with alopecia areata. Some clones in this sample may be carry-over from other donors' samples. The chain combines TRBV29-1 with TRBJ2-7, with TRBD1 as a possible D gene (5 bases). The sample in question was whole blood, obtained in connection with sensitization to the hapten diphenylcyclopropenone (DPC). The CDR3 DNA is TGCAGCGCCCAGGGAAGACTCTACGAGCAGTACTTC. Its protein is CSAQGRLYEQYF.